This T cell receptor beta chain was profiled in a study of blood T cell repertoires in COVID-19. On the study more broadly: Italy, Spain and the United States were the sources of the convalescent and acute COVID-19 samples. T cells, B-cell-depleted T cells, or PBMCs provided the cDNA or gDNA that served as material.

Original methodology: Estimates of nucleated cell counts were drawn from the amplification of reference gene primers. Sequenced by immunoSEQ multiplex PCR; TCRdb stores in-frame clones only, minus some. That table furnishes V, J and clone size, whereas the DNA furnished D and trimming. The repertoire has around 58,000 clones, roughly 85% of them found once; the top ten carry roughly 18%. This receptor was taken from a human donor in a cohort sampled during active COVID-19. The sequenced sample was peripheral blood.

The CDR3 here is CASCPEGISGNTIYF. The CDR3 DNA is TGCGCCAGCTGCCCGGAGGGGATCTCGGGAAACACCATATATTTT. This chain uses TRBV5-1 with TRBJ1-3, with D possibly being TRBD1 (5 bases). The V and J ends lost 7 bases and 4 bases respectively, with 18 bases between them. The CDR3 covers 15 residues. CDR1 and CDR2 (germline): SGHRS, YFSETQ.